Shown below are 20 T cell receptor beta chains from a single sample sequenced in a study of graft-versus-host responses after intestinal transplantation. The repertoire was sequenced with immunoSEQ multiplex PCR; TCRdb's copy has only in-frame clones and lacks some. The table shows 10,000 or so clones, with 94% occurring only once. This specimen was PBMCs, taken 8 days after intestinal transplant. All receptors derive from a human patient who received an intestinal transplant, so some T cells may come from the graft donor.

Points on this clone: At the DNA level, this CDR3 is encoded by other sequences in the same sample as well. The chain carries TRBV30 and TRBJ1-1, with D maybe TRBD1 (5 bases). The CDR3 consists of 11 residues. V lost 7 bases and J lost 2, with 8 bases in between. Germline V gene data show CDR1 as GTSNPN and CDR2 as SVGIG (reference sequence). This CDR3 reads CALRGNTEAFF. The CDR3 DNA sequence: TGTGCCTTGAGGGGTAACACTGAAGCTTTCTTT.

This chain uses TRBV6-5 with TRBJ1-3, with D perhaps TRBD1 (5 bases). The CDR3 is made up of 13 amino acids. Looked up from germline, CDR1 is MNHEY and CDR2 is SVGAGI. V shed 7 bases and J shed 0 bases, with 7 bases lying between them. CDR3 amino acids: CASTGTSGNTIYF. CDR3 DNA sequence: TGTGCCAGCACGGGGACCTCTGGAAACACCATATATTTT.

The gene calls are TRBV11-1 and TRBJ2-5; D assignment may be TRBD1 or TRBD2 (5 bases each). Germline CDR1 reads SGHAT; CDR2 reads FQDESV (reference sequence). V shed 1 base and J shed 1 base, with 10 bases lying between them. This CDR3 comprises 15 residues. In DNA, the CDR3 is TGTGCCAGCAGCTTAGGACCGGGGACCCAAGAGACCCAGTACTTC. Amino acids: CASSLGPGTQETQYF.

In nucleotides, the CDR3 is TGTGCCAGCAGCCCTACGACTAGCGGGAGAGTCACAGATACGCAGTATTTT. Protein product: CASSPTTSGRVTDTQYF. The genes are TRBV7-6 and TRBJ2-3, with 12 bases matching TRBD2. This CDR3 is 17 amino acids long. Germline CDR1 and CDR2: SGHVS and FNYEAQ. J gave up 2 bases and V 5 bases, and 8 bases lay outside the gene matches.

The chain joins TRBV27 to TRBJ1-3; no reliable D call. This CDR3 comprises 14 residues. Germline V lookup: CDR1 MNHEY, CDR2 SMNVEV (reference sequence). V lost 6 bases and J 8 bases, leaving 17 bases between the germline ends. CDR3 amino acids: CASSDLALTDTIYF. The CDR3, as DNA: TGTGCCAGCAGCGATCTGGCCCTAACGGACACCATATATTTT.

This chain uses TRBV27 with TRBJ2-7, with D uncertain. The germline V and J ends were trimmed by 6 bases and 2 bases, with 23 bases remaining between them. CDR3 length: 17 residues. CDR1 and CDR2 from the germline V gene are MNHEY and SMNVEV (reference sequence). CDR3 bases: TGTGCCAGCAGGCGTTTAGTGGATCCACTTAGACCCTACGAGCAGTACTTC. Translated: CASRRLVDPLRPYEQYF.

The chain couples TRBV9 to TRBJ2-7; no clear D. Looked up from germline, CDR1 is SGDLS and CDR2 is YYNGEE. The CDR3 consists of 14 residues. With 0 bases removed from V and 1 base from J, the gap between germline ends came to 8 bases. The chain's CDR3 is CASSVAPESYEQYF. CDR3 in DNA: TGTGCCAGCAGCGTAGCTCCAGAATCCTACGAGCAGTACTTC.

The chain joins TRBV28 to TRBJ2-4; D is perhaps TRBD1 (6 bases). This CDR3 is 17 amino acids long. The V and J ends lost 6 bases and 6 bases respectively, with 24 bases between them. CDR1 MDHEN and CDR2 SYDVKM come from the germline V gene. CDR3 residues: CASSGTGRGSWVNIQYF. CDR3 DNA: TGTGCCAGCAGCGGAACCGGTAGGGGGAGTTGGGTAAACATTCAGTACTTC.

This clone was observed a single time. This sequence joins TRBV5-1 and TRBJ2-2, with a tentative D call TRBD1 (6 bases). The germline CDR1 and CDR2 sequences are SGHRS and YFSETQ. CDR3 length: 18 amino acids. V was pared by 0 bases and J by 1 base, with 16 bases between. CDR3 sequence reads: CASSLGPYRDGNTGELFF. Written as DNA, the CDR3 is TGCGCCAGCAGCTTGGGGCCTTACAGGGACGGGAACACCGGGGAGCTGTTTTTT.

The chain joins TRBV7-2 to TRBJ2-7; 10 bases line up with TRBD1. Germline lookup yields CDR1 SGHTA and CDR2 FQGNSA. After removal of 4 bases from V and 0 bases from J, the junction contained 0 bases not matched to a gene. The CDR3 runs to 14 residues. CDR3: CASSWTGGSYEQYF. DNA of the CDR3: TGTGCCAGCAGCTGGACAGGGGGCTCCTACGAGCAGTACTTC.

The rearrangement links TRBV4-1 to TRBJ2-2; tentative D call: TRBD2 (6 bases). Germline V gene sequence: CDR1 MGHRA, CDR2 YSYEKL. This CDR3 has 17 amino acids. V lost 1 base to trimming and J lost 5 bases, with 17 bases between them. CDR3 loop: CASSQAETGVGTGELFF. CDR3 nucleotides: TGCGCCAGCAGCCAAGCGGAGACGGGAGTAGGGACCGGGGAGCTGTTTTTT.

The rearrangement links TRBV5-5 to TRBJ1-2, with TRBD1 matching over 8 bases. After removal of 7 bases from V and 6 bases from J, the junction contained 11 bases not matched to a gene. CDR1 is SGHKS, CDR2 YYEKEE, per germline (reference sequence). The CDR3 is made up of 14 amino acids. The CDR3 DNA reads TGTGCCAGCGGACTAGGGACAGGATTGGATGGCTACACCTTC. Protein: CASGLGTGLDGYTF.

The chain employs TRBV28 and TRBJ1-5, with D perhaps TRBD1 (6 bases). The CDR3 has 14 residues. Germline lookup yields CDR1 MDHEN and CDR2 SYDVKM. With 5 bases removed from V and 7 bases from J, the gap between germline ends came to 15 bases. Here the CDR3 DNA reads TGTGCCAGCAGTCCCTTGGGGGGCTGGCAGCCCCAGCATTTT. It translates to CASSPLGGWQPQHF.

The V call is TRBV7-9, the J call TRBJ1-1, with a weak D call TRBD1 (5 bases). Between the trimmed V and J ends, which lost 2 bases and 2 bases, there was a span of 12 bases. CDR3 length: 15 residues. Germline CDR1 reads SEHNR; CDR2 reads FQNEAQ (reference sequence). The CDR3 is CASSLRGGVNTEAFF. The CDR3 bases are TGTGCCAGCAGCTTAAGGGGAGGGGTAAACACTGAAGCTTTCTTT. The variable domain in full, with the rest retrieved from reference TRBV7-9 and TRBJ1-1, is DTGVSQNPRHKITKRGQNVTFRCDPISEHNRLYWYRQTLGQGPEFLTYFQNEAQLEKSRLLSDRFSAERPKGSFSTLEIQRTEQGDSAMYLCASSLRGGVNTEAFFGQGTRLTVV.

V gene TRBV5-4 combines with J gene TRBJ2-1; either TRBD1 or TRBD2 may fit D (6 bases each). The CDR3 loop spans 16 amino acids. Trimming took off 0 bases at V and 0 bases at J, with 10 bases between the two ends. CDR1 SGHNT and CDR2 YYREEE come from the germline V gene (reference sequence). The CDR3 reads CASSLGGASSYNEQFF. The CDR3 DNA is TGTGCCAGCAGCTTGGGGGGGGCGAGCTCCTACAATGAGCAGTTCTTC.

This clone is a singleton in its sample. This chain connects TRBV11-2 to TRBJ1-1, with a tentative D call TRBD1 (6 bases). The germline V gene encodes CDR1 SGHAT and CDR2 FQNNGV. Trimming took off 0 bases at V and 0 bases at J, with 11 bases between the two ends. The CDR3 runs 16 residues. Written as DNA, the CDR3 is TGTGCCAGCAGCTTAGAGGGGACAAGGTTGAACACTGAAGCTTTCTTT. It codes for CASSLEGTRLNTEAFF. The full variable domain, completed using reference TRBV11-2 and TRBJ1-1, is EAGVAQSPRYKIIEKRQSVAFWCNPISGHATLYWYQQILGQGPKLLIQFQNNGVVDDSQLPKDRFSAERLKGVDSTLKIQPAKLEDSAVYLCASSLEGTRLNTEAFFGQGTRLTVV.

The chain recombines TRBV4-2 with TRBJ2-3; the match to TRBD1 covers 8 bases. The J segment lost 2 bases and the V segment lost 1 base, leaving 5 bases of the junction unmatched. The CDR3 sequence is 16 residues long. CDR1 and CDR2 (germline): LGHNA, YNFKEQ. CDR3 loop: CASSQGDRTYTDTQYF. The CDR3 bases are TGTGCCAGCAGCCAAGGGGACAGGACCTACACAGATACGCAGTATTTT.

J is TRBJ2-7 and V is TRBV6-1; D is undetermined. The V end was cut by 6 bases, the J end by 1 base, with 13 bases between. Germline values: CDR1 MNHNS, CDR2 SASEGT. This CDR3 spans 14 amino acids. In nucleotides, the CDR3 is TGTGCCAGCAGGCGCAAACCCCAGTCCTACGAGCAGTACTTC. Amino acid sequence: CASRRKPQSYEQYF.

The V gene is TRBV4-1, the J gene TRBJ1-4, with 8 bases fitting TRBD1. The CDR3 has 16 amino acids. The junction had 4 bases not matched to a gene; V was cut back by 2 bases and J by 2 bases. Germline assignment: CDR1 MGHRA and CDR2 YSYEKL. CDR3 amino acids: CASSQPDRGTNEKLFF. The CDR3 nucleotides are TGCGCCAGCAGCCAACCTGACAGGGGTACTAATGAAAAACTGTTTTTT.

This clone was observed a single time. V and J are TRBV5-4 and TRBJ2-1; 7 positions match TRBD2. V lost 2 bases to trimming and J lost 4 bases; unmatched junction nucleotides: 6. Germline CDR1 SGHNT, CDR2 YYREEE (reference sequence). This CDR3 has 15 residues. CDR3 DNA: TGTGCCAGCAGCTTTGGCGGGAGCCTTTACAATGAGCAGTTCTTC. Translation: CASSFGGSLYNEQFF.